The present T cell receptor (beta chain) was sequenced within a study of human T cells and chemical hapten exposure (dated by TCRdb to 2020 to 2023). Some background on the complete study: The libraries were sequenced as a pool, and the TCR yield per sample differed mostly because of small variations in library volumes within the pool. Both TCR alpha and TCR beta chains were sequenced from each blood RNA sample. The study tracked peripheral blood TCR repertoire changes in vivo during primary and secondary sensitization to the hapten diphenylcyclopropenone (DPC) in alopecia patients. General study outcomes and caveats: Repeated subsampling changed both the strength of the expansion versus patch-test correlation and the threshold at which the correlation became significant. No change with DPC sensitization was found in the number of TCRs above 1 in 1000 frequency, and no evidence of global repertoire structure alterations was found.

The sample's time point label, in plain terms: healthy volunteer bleed at 6 weeks. Total RNA was extracted from unfractionated whole blood that had been collected in Tempus Blood RNA tubes. Five or six healthy volunteers were used as TCR sequencing controls and were bled at day 0, 2 weeks and 6 weeks. The library was generated by RACE. Data came from a NextSeq 500. During library preparation, unique molecular identifiers were attached to individual cDNA molecules so that TCRs could be counted quantitatively and reproducibly. As for how the authors treated the data: A median of roughly 98,000 TCRs per sample was observed, with a range of roughly 20,000 to 750,000. The Decombinator software suite was used to annotate the V, J and CDR3 of the TCR reads. To make PS versus PT1 abundance plots, every sample was subsampled to the same number of TCRs (28,000). Expanded TCRs were defined as absent before sensitization and observed at least eight times at the 2-week time point. In-frame beta chains were kept once TCRdb had trimmed the public reads at Q25 with fastp and called clones with MiXCR. Rows are unified per CDR3 protein, each entry keeping the most common DNA and genes. The V and J calls and clone size are TCRdb's, not the authors'. The sample table records 70,000 to 95,000 distinct CDR3 sequences; around 9.4% of these occur just once. The ten largest make up 1.7% of the sample.

Trimming costs V 5 bases and J 1 base, and their ends lie 14 bases apart. The germline V gene (reference sequence) yields PRHDT for CDR1 and FYEKMQ for CDR2. The CDR3 numbers 15 residues from cysteine through phenylalanine. The only DNA kept is the CDR3, 45 bases in frame from the first base. As regards this clonotype: No cognate antigen has been identified for it. The sample holds no much larger clone one base away, and base qualities are not on file.

This receptor was obtained from a female donor in good health. Some clones in this sample may be carry-over from other donors' samples. The rearrangement joined TRBV13 to TRBJ1-1; perhaps TRBD1 is the D gene, with 5 bases matching. What was sequenced was whole blood. The nucleotide sequence is TGTGCCAGCAGCCCTAGACAGTTACCGAACACTGAAGCTTTCTTT. It encodes CASSPRQLPNTEAFF.